The 11 T cell receptor beta chains listed next were all sequenced from one sample in a study of tumor and adjacent non-tumor tissue in lung cancer. A modified ARM-PCR protocol with three rounds of nested PCR amplified TCRbeta. TCRdb used MiXCR to reprocess the multiplex PCR reads, holding one entry per CDR3 protein. The sample consists of about 93,000 distinct CDR3 sequences, around 71% of them appearing once. RNA was extracted from bulk tissue without any cell sorting. Source material: lung tumor tissue. Receptors originate from a man in his 60s with non-small cell lung cancer.

The chain links TRBV6-5 to TRBJ2-4, with a possible D match to TRBD1 (6 bases). The CDR3 consists of 17 residues. CDR1 is MNHEY and CDR2 is SVGAGI in the germline V gene. Trimming stripped 5 bases from V and 1 base from J, with 18 bases between. The CDR3 protein is CASSPDSRTLAKNIQYF. DNA of the CDR3: TGTGCCAGCAGTCCGGACAGTAGGACCCTGGCCAAAAACATTCAGTACTTC.

Concerning this clonotype itself: Compared with germline, one end of the junction differs, possibly owing to a read error. This rearrangement joins TRBV6-5 to TRBJ1-2; D is unresolved. Germline loops: CDR1 MNHEY, CDR2 SVGAGI. The CDR3 is made up of 13 amino acids. The CDR3 spells CTSSYTDLGGYIF. The CDR3 DNA reads as TGTACCAGCAGTTACACGGACCTGGGAGGCTACATCTTC.

Many counts were recorded for this clonotype. The rearrangement uses TRBV6-1 and TRBJ2-3; D may correspond to TRBD1 or TRBD2 (6 bases each). CDR1 is MNHNS and CDR2 is SASEGT in the germline V gene. V was pared by 6 bases and J by 2 bases, with 15 bases between. This CDR3 spans 15 amino acids. The CDR3, as DNA: TGTGCCAGCAGGGACTACAGGGCCCACACAGATACGCAGTATTTT. Its protein product is CASRDYRAHTDTQYF.

Details on this clonotype: Germline is not matched at one junction end, which may reflect a read error. V gene TRBV4-3 combines with J gene TRBJ2-7, with 7 bases matching TRBD1. The CDR3 runs 15 residues. The germline V gene has CDR1 LGHNA and CDR2 YSLEER. CDR3 bases: TGCGTCAGCAGCCCACTCCGGACAGGCTCCGACGAGCGGTACTTC. It translates to CVSSPLRTGSDERYF.

Of note for this clonotype: Germline is not matched at one junction end, which may reflect a read error. The rearrangement links TRBV28 to TRBJ2-1, with 7 nucleotides matching TRBD1. CDR1 is MDHEN, CDR2 SYDVKM, per germline. The CDR3 runs 15 residues. Here the CDR3 reads CTSSYRGRYYNEQFF. Here the CDR3 DNA reads TGTACCAGCAGTTATAGGGGGCGGTACTACAATGAGCAGTTCTTC. Full variable domain (missing parts from reference TRBV28 and TRBJ2-1): DVKVTQSSRYLVKRTGEKVFLECVQDMDHENMFWYRQDPGLGLRLIYFSYDVKMKEKGDIPEGYSVSREKKERFSLILESASTNQTSMYLCTSSYRGRYYNEQFFGPGTRLTVL.

The chain combines TRBV11-3 with TRBJ2-1; D is uncertain. Germline V gene lookup returns CDR1 SGHNT and CDR2 YENEEA. This CDR3 is 14 amino acids long. V dropped 6 bases and J dropped 9 bases, with 18 bases sitting between them. The CDR3: CASRSNTMSTEQFF. The CDR3 bases are TGTGCCAGCAGAAGTAATACTATGTCTACTGAGCAGTTCTTC.

The chain joins TRBV6-6 to TRBJ2-1, with TRBD2 matching over 9 bases. Germline trimming cut 7 bases from V and 4 bases from J; bases unmatched to any gene: 8. Germline CDR1 MNHNY, CDR2 SVGAGI (reference sequence). This CDR3 has 15 amino acids. CDR3 nucleotide sequence: TGTGCCAGCATTATGACTAGCGGCCCTTACAATGAGCAGTTCTTC. Its translation: CASIMTSGPYNEQFF.

This clonotype is deemed medium-sized. V is TRBV4-1 and J is TRBJ2-5; D unclear. Germline V gene sequence: CDR1 MGHRA, CDR2 YSYEKL. V gave up 1 base and J gave up 5 bases, with 11 bases separating them. The CDR3 spans 14 residues. The CDR3 region is CASSQGGSRETQYF. Written as DNA, the CDR3 is TGCGCCAGCAGCCAAGGTGGTAGCAGGGAGACCCAGTACTTC.

This clonotype appeared many times. The J gene is TRBJ2-7, the V gene TRBV6-2 or TRBV6-3; D perhaps matches TRBD2 (5 bases). Germline assignment: CDR1 MNHEY and CDR2 SVGEGT. The ends were cut back, 5 bases at V and 7 bases at J, with 15 bases in the middle. The CDR3 extends over 13 amino acids. The CDR3 spells CASSPGPTGEQYF. CDR3 in DNA: TGTGCCAGCAGTCCGGGCCCCACGGGGGAGCAGTACTTC.

This clonotype was counted at least ten times. The genes are TRBV28 and TRBJ2-5, with D possibly called TRBD1 or TRBD2 (5 bases each). The CDR3 is made up of 12 amino acids. V dropped 2 bases and J dropped 13 bases, with 14 bases sitting between them. Germline V gene lookup returns CDR1 MDHEN and CDR2 SYDVKM. The CDR3 region has the DNA TGTGCCAGCAGTTTACCCGGGACCCCAGGGTACTTC. Its protein is CASSLPGTPGYF.

With regard to this clonotype: A much more abundant neighbour one base away suggests this may be a read error. The V gene is TRBV12-3 or TRBV12-4, the J gene TRBJ1-6; 8 bases are a match to TRBD1. The CDR3 sequence is 15 residues long. The chain's CDR3 is CASSLWGQDDSPPHF. The CDR3 nucleotides read TGTGCCAGCAGTTTATGGGGACAGGACGATTCACCCCCCCACTTT.